This T cell receptor (beta chain) was observed in a study of blood T cell repertoires in COVID-19. Study details: Researchers got acute and convalescent COVID-19 samples from the United States, Italy and Spain. T cells, B-cell-depleted T cells, or PBMCs provided the cDNA or gDNA that served as material.

Repertoires were generated with immunoSEQ multiplex PCR, while TCRdb's copy carries only in-frame clones and drops some. Among 140,000 or so clones, more than 75% were seen once, and the ten largest hold around 4.4%. From germline, CDR1 is SGHTA and CDR2 FQGNSA. CDR3 length: 16 residues. The V and J ends lost 2 bases and 2 bases, in that order; junction bases with no gene match: 7. This TCR came from a man aged 60-69 years with acute or convalescent COVID-19. Material for sequencing was peripheral blood. This chain connects TRBV7-2 to TRBJ2-7, with 9 positions matching TRBD2. The DNA of the CDR3 is TGTGCCAGCAGCTTACTAGCGGGGAGAGTTCCCTACGAGCAGTACTTC. Its protein is CASSLLAGRVPYEQYF.